A single sample gave rise to the 2 T cell receptor beta chains below, sequenced in a study of cytomegalovirus exposure and HLA in healthy donors. This PCR relied on a set of 60 Vbeta primers and 13 Jbeta primers. The data were produced by immunoSEQ multiplex PCR, yet TCRdb's version contains in-frame clones alone and is incomplete. In the table there are fewer than 250,000 clones, 65% to 75% of which are singletons. Sequenced input: PBMCs. The receptors were sampled from a man aged 25-45 years in good health and CMV-seropositive.

The chain has TRBV5-4 and TRBJ1-2; 11 bases agree with TRBD1. Germline CDR1 is SGHNT and CDR2 is YYREEE (reference sequence). J was trimmed by 9 bases and V by 0 bases; bases with no gene match: 10. This CDR3 has 16 amino acids. CDR3 sequence (DNA): TGTGCCAGCAGCTTGGGGGGCCCGGGACAGGGGGAACGCTACACCTTC. This codes for CASSLGGPGQGERYTF. The variable domain in full, with the rest retrieved from reference TRBV5-4 and TRBJ1-2, is ETGVTQSPTHLIKTRGQQVTLRCSSQSGHNTVSWYQQALGQGPQFIFQYYREEENGRGNFPPRFSGLQFPNYSSELNVNALELDDSALYLCASSLGGPGQGERYTFGSGTRLTVV.

The chain is built from TRBV7-2 and TRBJ2-5; TRBD1 matches 9 bases. Trimming at V came to 7 bases and at J to 4 bases, leaving 10 bases not matched to a gene. CDR1 and CDR2 from the germline V gene are SGHTA and FQGNSA. CDR3 length equals 15 residues. Written as DNA, the CDR3 is TGTGCCAGCACCCAGGGGACAGGGATCCCAGAGACCCAGTACTTC. Its protein is CASTQGTGIPETQYF. Based on the CDR3 plus reference TRBV7-2 and TRBJ2-5, the full variable domain is GAGVSQSPSNKVTEKGKDVELRCDPISGHTALYWYRQSLGQGLEFLIYFQGNSAPDKSGLPSDRFSAERTGGSVSTLTIQRTQQEDSAVYLCASTQGTGIPETQYFGPGTRLLVL.